A single TCR beta chain is shown here with its context. Some clones are missing from TCRdb's copy, which holds only in-frame ones; the method was immunoSEQ multiplex PCR. The repertoire has 130,000 or so clones, approximately 87% of them found once; the top ten carry about an eighth. The V and J ends lost 7 bases and 1 base respectively, with 8 bases between them. Per the germline V gene, CDR1 is MNHEY and CDR2 is SVGAGI. The CDR3 is 13 residues long. These data belong to a study of control samples from healthy donors and cancer patients. Source material: blood. V is TRBV6-5 and J is TRBJ1-3; D unresolved. The source is a man aged 25-45 years in good health. This CDR3 is CASTSGSGNTIYF. CDR3 nucleotides: TGTGCCAGCACCTCGGGGTCTGGAAACACCATATATTTT.